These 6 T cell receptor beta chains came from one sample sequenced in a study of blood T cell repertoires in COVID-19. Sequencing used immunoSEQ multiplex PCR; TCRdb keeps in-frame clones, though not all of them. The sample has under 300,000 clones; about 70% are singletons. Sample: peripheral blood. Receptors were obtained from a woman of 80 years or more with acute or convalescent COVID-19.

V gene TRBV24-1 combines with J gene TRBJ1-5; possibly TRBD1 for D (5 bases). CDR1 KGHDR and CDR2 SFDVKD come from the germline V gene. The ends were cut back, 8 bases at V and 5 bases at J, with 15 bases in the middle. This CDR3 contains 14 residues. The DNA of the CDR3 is TGTGCCACCAAAGACAGAGGCTATTATCAGCCCCAGCATTTT. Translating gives CATKDRGYYQPQHF.

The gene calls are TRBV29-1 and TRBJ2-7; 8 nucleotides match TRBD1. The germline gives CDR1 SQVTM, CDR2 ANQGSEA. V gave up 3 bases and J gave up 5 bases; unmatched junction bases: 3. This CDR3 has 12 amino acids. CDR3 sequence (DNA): TGCAGCGTTGATCAGGGGGCGGACGAGCAGTACTTC. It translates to CSVDQGADEQYF.

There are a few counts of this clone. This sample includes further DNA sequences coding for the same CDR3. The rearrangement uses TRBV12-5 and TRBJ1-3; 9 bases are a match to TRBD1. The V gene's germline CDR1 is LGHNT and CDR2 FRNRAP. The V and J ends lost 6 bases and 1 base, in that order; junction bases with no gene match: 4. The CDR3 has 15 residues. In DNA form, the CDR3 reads TGTGCTAGTGGCCTCGGGACAGGGTCTGGAAACACCATATATTTT. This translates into CASGLGTGSGNTIYF.

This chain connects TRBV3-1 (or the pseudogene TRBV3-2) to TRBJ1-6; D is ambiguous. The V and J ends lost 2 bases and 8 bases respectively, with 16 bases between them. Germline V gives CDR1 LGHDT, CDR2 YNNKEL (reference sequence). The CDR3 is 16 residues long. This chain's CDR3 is CASSQSSGVFDSPLHF. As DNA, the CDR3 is TGTGCCAGCAGCCAATCTTCCGGGGTCTTCGATTCACCCCTCCACTTT.

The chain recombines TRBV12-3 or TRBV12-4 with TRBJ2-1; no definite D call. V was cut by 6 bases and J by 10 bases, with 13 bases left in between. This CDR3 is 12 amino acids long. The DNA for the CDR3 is TGTGCCAGCAGCAGACTGGAAGGAGAGCAGTTCTTC. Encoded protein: CASSRLEGEQFF.

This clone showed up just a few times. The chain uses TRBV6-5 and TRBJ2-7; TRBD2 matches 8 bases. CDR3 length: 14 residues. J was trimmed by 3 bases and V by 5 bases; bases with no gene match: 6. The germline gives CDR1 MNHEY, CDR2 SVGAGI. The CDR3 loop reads CASSRTSILYEQYF. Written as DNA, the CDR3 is TGTGCCAGCAGTCGGACTAGCATACTCTACGAGCAGTACTTC.